What follows is one TCR beta chain and its context. This sample is part of a study of blood T cell repertoires in COVID-19. Study at large: Sample material is recorded as cDNA or gDNA derived from T cells, B-cell-depleted T cells, or PBMCs.

Libraries were prepared by immunoSEQ multiplex PCR; TCRdb keeps only in-frame clonotypes and omits some of them. The sample gives approximately 260,000 clones, about 86% of which show up once; 3% to 4% is in the top ten. Unmatched junction bases numbered 14, after V lost 7 bases and J lost 3 bases. This CDR3 contains 18 residues. Germline values: CDR1 WSHSY, CDR2 SAAADI. This TCR was recovered from a woman aged 40-49 years with acute COVID-19. Source material: PBMCs or T cells enriched from blood (not recorded which). The chain employs TRBV10-2 and TRBJ2-2, with 10 bases aligning to TRBD2. CDR3 loop: CASTNLAGAGSDTGELFF. In nucleotides, the CDR3 is TGCGCCAGCACCAACCTAGCGGGAGCTGGCTCGGACACCGGGGAGCTGTTTTTT.